Listed here is a single T cell receptor (beta chain). Its antigen is undetermined. The sample originates from a study of OX40 agonist ivuxolimab in advanced cancers. The CDR3 extends over 15 amino acids. V lost 3 bases and J lost 5, with 17 bases in between. Germline V CDR1 and CDR2: SGHNT, YYREEE (reference sequence). Method: immunoSEQ multiplex PCR; TCRdb's copy keeps in-frame clones and lacks some. Here the sample spans approximately 68,000 clones, roughly 84% being singletons. Regarding the study as a whole: Clonal expansion was seen in CD4+ and CD8+ blood T cells by week 6 at 0.1 to 3.0 mg/kg.

Here the sequenced sample was CD4+ or CD8+ T cells sorted from blood, taken in a trial of the OX40 agonist ivuxolimab. The chain recombines TRBV5-4 with TRBJ1-2, with TRBD1 as a possible D gene (5 bases). The receptor's source is an adult with an advanced solid tumor such as melanoma, head and neck, liver or kidney cancer. The CDR3 nucleotides are TGTGCCAGCAGCTCCGTTGCATTGAGGGGATATGGCTACACCTTC. Translated: CASSSVALRGYGYTF. The full variable domain, with the rest looked up from reference TRBV5-4 and TRBJ1-2, is ETGVTQSPTHLIKTRGQQVTLRCSSQSGHNTVSWYQQALGQGPQFIFQYYREEENGRGNFPPRFSGLQFPNYSSELNVNALELDDSALYLCASSSVALRGYGYTFGSGTRLTVV.